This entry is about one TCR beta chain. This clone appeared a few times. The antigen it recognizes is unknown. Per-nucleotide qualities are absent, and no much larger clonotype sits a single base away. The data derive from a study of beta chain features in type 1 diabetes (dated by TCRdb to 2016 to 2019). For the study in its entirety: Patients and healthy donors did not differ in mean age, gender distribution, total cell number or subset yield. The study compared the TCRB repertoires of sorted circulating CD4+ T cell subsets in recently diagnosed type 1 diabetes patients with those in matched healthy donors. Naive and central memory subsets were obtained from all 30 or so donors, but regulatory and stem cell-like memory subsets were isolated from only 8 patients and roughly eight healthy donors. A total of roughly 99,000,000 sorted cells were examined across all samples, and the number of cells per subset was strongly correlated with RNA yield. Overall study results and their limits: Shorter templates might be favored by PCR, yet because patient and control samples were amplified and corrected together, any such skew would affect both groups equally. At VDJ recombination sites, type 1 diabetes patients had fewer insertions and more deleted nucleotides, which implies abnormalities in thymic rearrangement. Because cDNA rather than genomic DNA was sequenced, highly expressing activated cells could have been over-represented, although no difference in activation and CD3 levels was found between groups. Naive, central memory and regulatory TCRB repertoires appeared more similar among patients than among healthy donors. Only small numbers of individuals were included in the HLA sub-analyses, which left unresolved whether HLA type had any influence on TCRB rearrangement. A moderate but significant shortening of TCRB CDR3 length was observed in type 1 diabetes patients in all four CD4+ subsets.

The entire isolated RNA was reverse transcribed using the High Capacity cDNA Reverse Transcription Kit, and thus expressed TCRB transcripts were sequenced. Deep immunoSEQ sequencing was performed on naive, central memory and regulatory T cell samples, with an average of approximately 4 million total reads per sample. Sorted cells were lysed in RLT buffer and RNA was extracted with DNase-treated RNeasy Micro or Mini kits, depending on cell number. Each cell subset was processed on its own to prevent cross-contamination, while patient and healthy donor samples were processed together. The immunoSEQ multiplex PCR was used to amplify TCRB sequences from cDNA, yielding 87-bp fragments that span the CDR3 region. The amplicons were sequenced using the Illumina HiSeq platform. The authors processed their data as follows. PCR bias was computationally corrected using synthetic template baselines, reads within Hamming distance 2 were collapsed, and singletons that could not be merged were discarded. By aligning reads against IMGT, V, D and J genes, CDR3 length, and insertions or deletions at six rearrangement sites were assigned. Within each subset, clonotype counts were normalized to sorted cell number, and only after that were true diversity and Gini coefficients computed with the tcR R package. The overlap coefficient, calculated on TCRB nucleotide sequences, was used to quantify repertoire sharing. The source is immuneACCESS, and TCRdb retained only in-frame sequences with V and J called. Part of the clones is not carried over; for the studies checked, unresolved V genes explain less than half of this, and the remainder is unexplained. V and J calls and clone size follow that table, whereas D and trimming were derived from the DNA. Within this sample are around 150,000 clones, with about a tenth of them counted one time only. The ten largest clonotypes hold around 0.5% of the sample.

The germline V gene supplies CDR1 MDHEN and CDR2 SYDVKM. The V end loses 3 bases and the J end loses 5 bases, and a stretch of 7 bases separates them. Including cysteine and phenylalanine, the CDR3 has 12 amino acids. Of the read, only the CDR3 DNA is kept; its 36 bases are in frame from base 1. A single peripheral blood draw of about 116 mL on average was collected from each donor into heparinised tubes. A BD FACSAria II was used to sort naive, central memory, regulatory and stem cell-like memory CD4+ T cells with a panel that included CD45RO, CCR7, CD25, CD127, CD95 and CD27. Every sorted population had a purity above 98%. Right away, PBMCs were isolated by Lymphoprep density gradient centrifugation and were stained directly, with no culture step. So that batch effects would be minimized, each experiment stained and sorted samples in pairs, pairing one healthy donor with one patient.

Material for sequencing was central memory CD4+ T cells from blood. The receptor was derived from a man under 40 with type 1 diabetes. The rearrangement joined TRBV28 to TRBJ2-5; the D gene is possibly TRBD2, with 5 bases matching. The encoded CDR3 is CASSLGVETQYF. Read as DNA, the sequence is TGTGCCAGCAGTTTGGGAGTTGAGACCCAGTACTTC.